The 9 T cell receptor beta chains reported below all come from one sample, sequenced in a study of OX40 agonist ivuxolimab in advanced cancers. Generated by immunoSEQ multiplex PCR, the TCRdb table keeps only in-frame clones and is missing some. The sample records more than 65,000 clones, 70% to 90% being singletons. Sequenced here: CD4+ or CD8+ T cells sorted from blood, sampled in a trial of the OX40 agonist ivuxolimab. The source of these receptors is an adult with an advanced solid tumor such as melanoma, head and neck, liver or kidney cancer.

The chain uses TRBV28 and TRBJ1-1; D is uncertain. Germline V gene lookup returns CDR1 MDHEN and CDR2 SYDVKM. The V end was cut by 6 bases, the J end by 1 base, with 12 bases between. CDR3 size: 14 residues. The CDR3 region has the DNA TGTGCCAGCAGGACCCCCTCAGGGAACACTGAAGCTTTCTTT. It encodes CASRTPSGNTEAFF. Drawing the rest from reference TRBV28 and TRBJ1-1, the complete variable domain is DVKVTQSSRYLVKRTGEKVFLECVQDMDHENMFWYRQDPGLGLRLIYFSYDVKMKEKGDIPEGYSVSREKKERFSLILESASTNQTSMYLCASRTPSGNTEAFFGQGTRLTVV.

Points on this clone: An end of the junction does not agree with germline; a read error may underlie this. The chain is built from TRBV7-7 and TRBJ1-1; D is possibly TRBD1 (6 bases). Germline CDR1 and CDR2: SSHAT and FNYEAQ (reference sequence). The length of the CDR3 is 14 residues. The chain's CDR3 is CASSVDSLNTEAFF. CDR3 in DNA: TGTGCTAGCAGCGTGGACAGCTTGAACACTGAAGCTTTCTTT.

The chain combines TRBV5-4 with TRBJ1-4, with no clear D. The CDR3 covers 16 residues. Germline V gene sequence: CDR1 SGHNT, CDR2 YYREEE (reference sequence). V lost 4 bases and J 7 bases, leaving 20 bases between the germline ends. The CDR3 DNA reads as TGTGCCAGCAGCCCAGACGCCGGCTGGGCCGGTGAAAAACTGTTTTTT. This encodes CASSPDAGWAGEKLFF. Combining the CDR3 with reference TRBV5-4 and TRBJ1-4 gives the whole variable domain ETGVTQSPTHLIKTRGQQVTLRCSSQSGHNTVSWYQQALGQGPQFIFQYYREEENGRGNFPPRFSGLQFPNYSSELNVNALELDDSALYLCASSPDAGWAGEKLFFGSGTQLSVL.

The rearrangement links TRBV28 to TRBJ2-7; no clear D. The CDR3 extends over 12 amino acids. The germline V gene encodes CDR1 MDHEN and CDR2 SYDVKM. The V and J ends lost 10 bases and 1 base respectively, with 11 bases between them. CDR3 coding DNA: TGTGCCACCACGACAATATCCTACGAGCAGTACTTC. It codes for CATTTISYEQYF.

Turning to this clone: In the same sample, other DNA sequences code for this CDR3. The chain couples TRBV29-1 to TRBJ1-1, with unresolved D. The germline V and J ends were trimmed by 5 bases and 0 bases, with 10 bases remaining between them. The CDR3 spans 13 residues. Per germline, CDR1 SQVTM and CDR2 ANQGSEA. The CDR3 reads CSVRIRVNTEAFF. CDR3 DNA: TGCAGCGTTAGGATTAGGGTGAACACTGAAGCTTTCTTT.

The genes are TRBV19 and TRBJ2-7; TRBD1 matches 10 bases. CDR1 LNHDA and CDR2 SQIVND come from the germline V gene (reference sequence). The CDR3 sequence is 15 residues long. V lost 4 bases and J lost 6; bases outside the gene matches: 9. The DNA for the CDR3 is TGTGCCAGTAGTAGATGGGACAGGGGTCAGGTCGAGCAGTACTTC. It yields the protein CASSRWDRGQVEQYF. Full variable domain (outside the CDR3, taken from reference TRBV19 and TRBJ2-7): DGGITQSPKYLFRKEGQNVTLSCEQNLNHDAMYWYRQDPGQGLRLIYYSQIVNDFQKGDIAEGYSVSREKKESFPLTVTSAQKNPTAFYLCASSRWDRGQVEQYFGPGTRLTVT.

DNA of the CDR3: TGTGCCAGCAGCTTCACGAACTATGGCTACACCTTC. Residues: CASSFTNYGYTF. The chain recombines TRBV7-9 with TRBJ1-2, with unresolved D. The ends were cut back, 3 bases at V and 2 bases at J, with 4 bases in the middle. The CDR3 sequence is 12 residues long. The germline CDR1 and CDR2 sequences are SEHNR and FQNEAQ (reference sequence).

The rearrangement links TRBV7-2 to TRBJ2-7; tentatively, D is TRBD2 (6 bases). V was trimmed by 3 bases and J by 4 bases, leaving 16 bases between them. The CDR3 totals 15 residues. CDR1 and CDR2 from the germline V gene are SGHTA and FQGNSA. CDR3 in DNA: TGTGCCAGCAGCTTCGCGGGACGGACGGAATACGAGCAGTACTTC. It specifies CASSFAGRTEYEQYF.

The rearrangement joins TRBV2 to TRBJ2-1; the D is unclear. The germline V gene encodes CDR1 SNHLY and CDR2 FYNNEI. The ends were cut back, 6 bases at V and 4 bases at J, with 10 bases in the middle. The CDR3 loop spans 13 amino acids. In DNA form, the CDR3 reads TGTGCCAGCAGAGCTACAGCATACAATGAGCAGTTCTTC. It specifies CASRATAYNEQFF.